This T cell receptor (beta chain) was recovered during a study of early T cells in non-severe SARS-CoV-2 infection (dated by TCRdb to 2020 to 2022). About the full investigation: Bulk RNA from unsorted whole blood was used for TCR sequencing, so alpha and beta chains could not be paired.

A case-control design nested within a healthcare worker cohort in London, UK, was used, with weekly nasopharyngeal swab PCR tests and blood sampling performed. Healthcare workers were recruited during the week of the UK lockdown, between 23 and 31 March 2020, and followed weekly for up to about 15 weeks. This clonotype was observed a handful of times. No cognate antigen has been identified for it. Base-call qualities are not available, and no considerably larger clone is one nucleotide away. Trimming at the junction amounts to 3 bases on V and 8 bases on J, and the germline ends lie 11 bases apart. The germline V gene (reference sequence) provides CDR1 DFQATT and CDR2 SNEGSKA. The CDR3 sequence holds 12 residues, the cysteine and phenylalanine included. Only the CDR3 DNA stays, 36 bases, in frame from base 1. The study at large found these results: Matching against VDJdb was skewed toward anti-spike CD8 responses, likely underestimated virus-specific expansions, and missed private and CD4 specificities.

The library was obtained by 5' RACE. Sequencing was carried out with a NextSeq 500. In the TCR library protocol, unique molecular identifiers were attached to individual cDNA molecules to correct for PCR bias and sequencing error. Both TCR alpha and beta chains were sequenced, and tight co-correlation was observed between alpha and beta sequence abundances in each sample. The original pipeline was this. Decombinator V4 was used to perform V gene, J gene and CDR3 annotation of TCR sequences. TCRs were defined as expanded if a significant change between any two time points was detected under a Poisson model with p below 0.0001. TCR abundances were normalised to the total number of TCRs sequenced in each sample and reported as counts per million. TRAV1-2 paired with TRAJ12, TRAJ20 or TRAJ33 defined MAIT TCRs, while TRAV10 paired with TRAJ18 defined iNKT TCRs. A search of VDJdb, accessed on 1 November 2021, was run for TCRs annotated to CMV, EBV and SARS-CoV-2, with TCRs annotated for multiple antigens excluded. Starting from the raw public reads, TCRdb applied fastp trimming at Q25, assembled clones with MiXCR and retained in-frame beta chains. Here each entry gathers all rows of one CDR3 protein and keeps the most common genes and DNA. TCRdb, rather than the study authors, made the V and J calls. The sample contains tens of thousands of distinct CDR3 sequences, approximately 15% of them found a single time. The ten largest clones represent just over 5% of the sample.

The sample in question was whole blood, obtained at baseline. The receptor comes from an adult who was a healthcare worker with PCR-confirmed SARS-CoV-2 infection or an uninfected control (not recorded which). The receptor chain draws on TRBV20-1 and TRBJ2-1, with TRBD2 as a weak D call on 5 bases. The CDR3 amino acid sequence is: CSARAWEHEQFF. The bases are TGCAGTGCTAGGGCCTGGGAGCATGAGCAGTTCTTC.